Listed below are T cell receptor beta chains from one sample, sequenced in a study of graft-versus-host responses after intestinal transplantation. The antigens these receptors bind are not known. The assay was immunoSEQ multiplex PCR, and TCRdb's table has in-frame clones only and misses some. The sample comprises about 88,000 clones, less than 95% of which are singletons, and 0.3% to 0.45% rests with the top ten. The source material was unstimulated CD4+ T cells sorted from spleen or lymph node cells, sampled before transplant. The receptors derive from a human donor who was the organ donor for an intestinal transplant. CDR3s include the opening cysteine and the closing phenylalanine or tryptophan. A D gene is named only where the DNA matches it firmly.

DNA: TGTGCCTGGAGTGGGACTGGACAGTATGGCTACACCTTC
CDR3: CAWSGTGQYGYTF
D: -
J: TRBJ1-2
V: TRBV30

DNA: TGTGCCATCAGTGGGACGACAGGGACTAGCACAGATACGCAGTATTTT
CDR3: CAISGTTGTSTDTQYF
D: -
J: TRBJ2-3
V: TRBV10-3

DNA: TGTGCCAGCAGCCCCGACAGGGCCGAACCACTGCATTTT
CDR3: CASSPDRAEPLHF
D: TRBD1
J: TRBJ1-5
V: TRBV5-4

DNA: TGTGCCAGCAGTTTAATTGGAGCGACTAATGAAAAACTGTTTTTT
CDR3: CASSLIGATNEKLFF
D: -
J: TRBJ1-4
V: TRBV27

DNA: TGTGCCAGCTCACCATTAGAGGACAGATTCTACGAGCAGTACTTC
CDR3: CASSPLEDRFYEQYF
D: -
J: TRBJ2-7
V: TRBV18

DNA: TGTGCCAGCTCCGGGGGGCGGCATGAAGCTTTCTTT
CDR3: CASSGGRHEAFF
D: -
J: TRBJ1-1
V: TRBV18

DNA: TGTGCCAGCAGACACAGGGGGGTCTACGAGCAGTACTTC
CDR3: CASRHRGVYEQYF
D: TRBD1
J: TRBJ2-7
V: TRBV27

DNA: TGTGCCAGTAGTCCTAAACTAGCGGGAGTGGGCAATGAGCAGTTCTTC
CDR3: CASSPKLAGVGNEQFF
D: TRBD2
J: TRBJ2-1
V: TRBV19

DNA: TGTGCCAGCAGCTTAGGGCGGGGGGGCCTTGGGGCCAACGTCCTGACTTTC
CDR3: CASSLGRGGLGANVLTF
D: TRBD2
J: TRBJ2-6
V: TRBV7-3

DNA: TGCGCCAGCAGCTCCTCGGGACAGGGGTTGAATGAGCAGTTCTTC
CDR3: CASSSSGQGLNEQFF
D: TRBD1
J: TRBJ2-1
V: TRBV5-1

DNA: TGTGCCAGCCGTAGCGGGGACAGCTATGGCTACACCTTC
CDR3: CASRSGDSYGYTF
D: TRBD1
J: TRBJ1-2
V: TRBV28

DNA: TGTGCCAGCAGCCAAGACAGGGTTTGGGAAAAACTGTTTTTT
CDR3: CASSQDRVWEKLFF
D: TRBD1
J: TRBJ1-4
V: TRBV7-8

DNA: TGTGCCACCAGCAGAATTAGGGCGGGGGGGGCTCCTGAGCAGTTCTTC
CDR3: CATSRIRAGGAPEQFF
D: TRBD2
J: TRBJ2-1
V: TRBV15

DNA: TGTGCCAGCAGCCCGGGATCGCCTGTGATCACGAGCTCTGGAAACACCATATATTTT
CDR3: CASSPGSPVITSSGNTIYF
D: -
J: TRBJ1-3
V: TRBV13

DNA: TGCGCCAGCTGGACTAGCGGGGCCCCCACAGATACGCAGTATTTT
CDR3: CASWTSGAPTDTQYF
D: TRBD2
J: TRBJ2-3
V: TRBV5-1

DNA: TGCGCCAGCAGCTTGGCTGGAGCTGGCATGGAGACCCAGTACTTC
CDR3: CASSLAGAGMETQYF
D: -
J: TRBJ2-5
V: TRBV5-1